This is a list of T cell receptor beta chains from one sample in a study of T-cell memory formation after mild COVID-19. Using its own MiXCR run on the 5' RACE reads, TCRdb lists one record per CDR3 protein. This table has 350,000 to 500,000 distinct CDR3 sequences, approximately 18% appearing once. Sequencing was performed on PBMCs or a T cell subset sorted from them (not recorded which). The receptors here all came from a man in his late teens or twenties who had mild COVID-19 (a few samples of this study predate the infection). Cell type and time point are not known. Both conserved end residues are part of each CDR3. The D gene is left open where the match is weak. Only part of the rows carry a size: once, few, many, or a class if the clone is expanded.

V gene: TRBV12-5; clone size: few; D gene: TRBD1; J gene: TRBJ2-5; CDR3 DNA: TGTGCTAGTGGTTTCAGGACAGGGCAAGAGACCCAGTACTTC; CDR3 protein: CASGFRTGQETQYF
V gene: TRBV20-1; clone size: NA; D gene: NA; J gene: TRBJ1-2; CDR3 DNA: TGCAGTGCCGTAGGGGGGAACTATGGCTACACCTTC; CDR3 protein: CSAVGGNYGYTF
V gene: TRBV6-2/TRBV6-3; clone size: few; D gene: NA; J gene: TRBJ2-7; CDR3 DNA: TGTGCCAGCAGTTACTCTACCGACAACTCCTACGAGCAGTACTTC; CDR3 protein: CASSYSTDNSYEQYF
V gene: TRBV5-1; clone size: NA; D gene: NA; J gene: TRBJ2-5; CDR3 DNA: TGCGCCAGCAGCAAACAGGGGCGGAGCGGGCAAGAGACCCAGTACTTC; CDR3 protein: CASSKQGRSGQETQYF
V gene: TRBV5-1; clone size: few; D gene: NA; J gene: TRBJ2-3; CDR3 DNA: TGCGCCAGCAGCTTCAGGGGTCCAGATACGCAGTATTTT; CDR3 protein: CASSFRGPDTQYF
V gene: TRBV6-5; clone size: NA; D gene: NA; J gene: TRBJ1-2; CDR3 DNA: TGTGCCAGCAGTTACGTGGGCTCTCGGGGCTACACCTTC; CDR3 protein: CASSYVGSRGYTF
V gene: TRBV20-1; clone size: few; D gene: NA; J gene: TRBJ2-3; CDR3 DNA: TGCAGTGCTCGTCCCCGGGTCACAGATACGCAGTATTTT; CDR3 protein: CSARPRVTDTQYF
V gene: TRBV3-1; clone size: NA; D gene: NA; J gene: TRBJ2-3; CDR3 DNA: TGTGCCAGCAGCCAACAAGCAGATACGCAGTATTTT; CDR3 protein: CASSQQADTQYF
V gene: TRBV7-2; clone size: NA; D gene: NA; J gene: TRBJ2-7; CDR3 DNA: TGTGCCAGCAACTCCCAGGGGAACGAGCAGTACTTC; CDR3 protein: CASNSQGNEQYF
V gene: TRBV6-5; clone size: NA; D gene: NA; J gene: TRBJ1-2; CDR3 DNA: TGTGCCAGCAGTGGAGGGGATGGCTACACCTTC; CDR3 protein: CASSGGDGYTF
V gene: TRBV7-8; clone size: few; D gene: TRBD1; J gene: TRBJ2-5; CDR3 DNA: TGTGCCAGCAGCCCTTGGTCTACAGGGGTGGAGGAGACCCAGTACTTC; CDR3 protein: CASSPWSTGVEETQYF
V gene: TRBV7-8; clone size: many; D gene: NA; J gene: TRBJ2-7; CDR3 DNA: TGTGCCAGCAGCGAGGGACCCTCCTACGAGCAGTACTTC; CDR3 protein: CASSEGPSYEQYF
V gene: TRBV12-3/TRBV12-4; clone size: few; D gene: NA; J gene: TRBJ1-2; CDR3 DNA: TGTGCCAGCATCTCCCTGAATGGGCTGGGAGATGGCTACACCTTC; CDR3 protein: CASISLNGLGDGYTF
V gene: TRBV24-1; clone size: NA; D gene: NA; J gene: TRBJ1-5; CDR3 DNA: TGTGCCACCAGTGATTTGGGGGGGGATCAGCCCCAGCATTTT; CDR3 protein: CATSDLGGDQPQHF
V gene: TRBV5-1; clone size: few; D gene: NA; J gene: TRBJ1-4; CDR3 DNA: TGCGCCAGCAGCTCTGCGACAGGACGCCTCAATGAAAAACTGTTTTTT; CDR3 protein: CASSSATGRLNEKLFF
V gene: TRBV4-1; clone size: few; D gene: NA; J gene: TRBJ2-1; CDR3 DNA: TGCGCCAGCAGCCAAGGCCCCGGGCTAGCTTACAATGAGCAGTTCTTC; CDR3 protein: CASSQGPGLAYNEQFF
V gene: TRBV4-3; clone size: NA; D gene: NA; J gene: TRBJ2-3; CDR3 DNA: TGCGCCAGCAGCCAATGGCGCACAGATACGCAGTATTTT; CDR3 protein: CASSQWRTDTQYF
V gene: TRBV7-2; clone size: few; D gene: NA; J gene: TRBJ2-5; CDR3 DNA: TGTGCCAGCAGCAACCAACAGGGTCGAGAGACCCAGTACTTC; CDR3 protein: CASSNQQGRETQYF
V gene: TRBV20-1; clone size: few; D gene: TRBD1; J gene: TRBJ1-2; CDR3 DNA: TGCAGTGCTAGAGATCGTCTTAGGGACAGGGGCCTCTATGGCTACACCTTC; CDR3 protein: CSARDRLRDRGLYGYTF
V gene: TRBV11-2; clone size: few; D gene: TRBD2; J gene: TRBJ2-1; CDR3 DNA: TGTGCCAGCCAAGTGACTAGCGGGAGTGAGCAGTTCTTC; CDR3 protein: CASQVTSGSEQFF
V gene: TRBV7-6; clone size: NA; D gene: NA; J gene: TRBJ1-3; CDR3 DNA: TGTGCCAGCAGCTTAGGTCCGAGCTCTGGAAACACCATATATTTT; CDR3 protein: CASSLGPSSGNTIYF
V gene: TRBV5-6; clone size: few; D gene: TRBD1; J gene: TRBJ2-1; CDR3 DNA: TGTGCCAGCAGTCTGCACCGGGACAGAGAGTTCTTC; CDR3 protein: CASSLHRDREFF
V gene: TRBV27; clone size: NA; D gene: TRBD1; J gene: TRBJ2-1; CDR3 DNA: TGTGCCAGCAGCCGGGTCGGACAGGGGACGGTCAATGAGCAGTTCTTC; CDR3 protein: CASSRVGQGTVNEQFF
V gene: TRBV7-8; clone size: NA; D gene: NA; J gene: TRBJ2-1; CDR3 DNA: TGTGCCAGCAGCTTAGGTTTAAGAAGCAACAATGAGCAGTTCTTC; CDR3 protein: CASSLGLRSNNEQFF
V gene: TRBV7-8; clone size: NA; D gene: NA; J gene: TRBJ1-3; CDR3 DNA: TGTGCCAGCAGCCCGACACGCTCTGGAAACACCATATATTTT; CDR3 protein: CASSPTRSGNTIYF
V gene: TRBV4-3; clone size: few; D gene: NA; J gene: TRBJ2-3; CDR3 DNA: TGCGCCAGCAGCCAAGACAATGCGGATATCACAGATACGCAGTATTTT; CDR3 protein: CASSQDNADITDTQYF
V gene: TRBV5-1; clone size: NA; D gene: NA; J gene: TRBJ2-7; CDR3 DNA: TGCGCCAGCAGCTTGGCCATGCACAAAACCTCCTACGAGCAGTACTTC; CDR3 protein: CASSLAMHKTSYEQYF
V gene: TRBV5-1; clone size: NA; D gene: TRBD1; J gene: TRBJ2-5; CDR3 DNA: TGCGCCAGCGGAAGGGACAGGGCTTTAGAGACCCAGTACTTC; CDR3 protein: CASGRDRALETQYF
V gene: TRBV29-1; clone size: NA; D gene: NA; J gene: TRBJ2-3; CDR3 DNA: TGCAGCGTTGAAGGCGCAGTAGCCACGGGGTATTTT; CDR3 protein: CSVEGAVATGYF
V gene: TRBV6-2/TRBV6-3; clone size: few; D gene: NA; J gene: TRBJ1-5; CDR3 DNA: TGTGCCAGCAGTTTCAGTGATAGCAATCAGCCCCAGCATTTT; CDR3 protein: CASSFSDSNQPQHF
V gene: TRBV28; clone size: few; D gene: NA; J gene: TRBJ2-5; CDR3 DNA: TGTGCCAGCGGTCTGTTGGAGACCCAGTACTTC; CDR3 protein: CASGLLETQYF
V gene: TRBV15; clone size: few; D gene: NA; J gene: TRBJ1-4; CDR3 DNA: TGTGCCACCAGCGCCCCAGGGAGGGAAGAAGAAAAACTGTTTTTT; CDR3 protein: CATSAPGREEEKLFF
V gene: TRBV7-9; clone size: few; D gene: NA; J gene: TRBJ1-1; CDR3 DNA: TGTGCCAGCAGATGGGGGTTGGGGAACACTGAAGCTTTCTTT; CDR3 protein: CASRWGLGNTEAFF
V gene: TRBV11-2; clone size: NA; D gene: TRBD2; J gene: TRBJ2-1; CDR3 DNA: TGTGCCAGCAGCCCCCGAAGCGGGGGGGCCAATGAGCAGTTCTTC; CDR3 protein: CASSPRSGGANEQFF
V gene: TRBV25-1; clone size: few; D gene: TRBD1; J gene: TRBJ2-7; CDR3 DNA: TGTGCCAGCAGTGAATTAGAGGGACAGTCCAACTACGAGCAGTACTTC; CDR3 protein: CASSELEGQSNYEQYF
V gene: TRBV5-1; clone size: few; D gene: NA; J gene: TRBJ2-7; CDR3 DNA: TGCGCCAGCAGCTTGGGTGCAGGGGATTCCGAGCAGTACTTC; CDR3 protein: CASSLGAGDSEQYF
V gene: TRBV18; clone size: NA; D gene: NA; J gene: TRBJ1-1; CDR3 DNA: TGTGCCAGCGAGGACAGCCCGAACACTGAAGCTTTCTTT; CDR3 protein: CASEDSPNTEAFF
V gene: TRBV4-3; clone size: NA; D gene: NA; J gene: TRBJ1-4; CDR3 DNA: TGCGCCAGCAGCCAAGAGGCAGTCCATAATGAAAAACTGTTTTTT; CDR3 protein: CASSQEAVHNEKLFF
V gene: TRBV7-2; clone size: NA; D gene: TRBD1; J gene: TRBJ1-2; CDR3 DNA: TGTGCCAGCAGCTCGAGAGGGGGCGGGAACTATGGCTACACCTTC; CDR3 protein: CASSSRGGGNYGYTF
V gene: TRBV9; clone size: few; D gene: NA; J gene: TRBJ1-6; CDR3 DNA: TGTGCCAGCAGCAATCAGGGTTCGATAAATTCACCCCTCCACTTT; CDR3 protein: CASSNQGSINSPLHF
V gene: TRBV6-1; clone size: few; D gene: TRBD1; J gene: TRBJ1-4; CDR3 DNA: TGTGCCAGCAGTGAAAACAGGGGGAATGAAAAACTGTTTTTT; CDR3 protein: CASSENRGNEKLFF
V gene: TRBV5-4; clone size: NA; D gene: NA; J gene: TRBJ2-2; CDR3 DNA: TGTGCCAGCAGCTCCGGGAAAGCCTGGAACGGGGAGCTGTTTTTT; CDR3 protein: CASSSGKAWNGELFF
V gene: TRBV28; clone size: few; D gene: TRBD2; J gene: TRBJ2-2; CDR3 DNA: TGTGCCAGTTCGAGCGGGGGCACGAACACCGGGGAGCTGTTTTTT; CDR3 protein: CASSSGGTNTGELFF
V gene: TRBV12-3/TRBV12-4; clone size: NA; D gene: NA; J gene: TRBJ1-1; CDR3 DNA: TGTGCCAGCAGTTCGGGACCTGGTGGGACTGAAGCTTTCTTT; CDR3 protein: CASSSGPGGTEAFF
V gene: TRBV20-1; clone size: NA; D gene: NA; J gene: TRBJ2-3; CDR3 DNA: TGCAGTGCTGGGCCTCACTCGGGCACGCAGTATTTT; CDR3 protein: CSAGPHSGTQYF
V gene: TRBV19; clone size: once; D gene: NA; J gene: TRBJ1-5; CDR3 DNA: TGTGCCAGTAGTATTGGAGGGTTCGATCAGCCCCAGCATTTT; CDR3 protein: CASSIGGFDQPQHF
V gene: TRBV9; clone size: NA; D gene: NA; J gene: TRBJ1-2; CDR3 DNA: TGTGCCAGCAGCGCAGGCCGGAGGGACATTTCTCGTGGCTACACCTTC; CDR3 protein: CASSAGRRDISRGYTF
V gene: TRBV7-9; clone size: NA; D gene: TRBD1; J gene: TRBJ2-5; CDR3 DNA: TGTGCCAGCAGCTCCCGCCCCGGGACAGGGGGCCACGAGACCCAGTACTTC; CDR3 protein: CASSSRPGTGGHETQYF
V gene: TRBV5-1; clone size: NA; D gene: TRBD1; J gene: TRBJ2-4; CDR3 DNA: TGCGCCAGCAGCTTGACATCGACAGGGCGAAACATTCAGTACTTC; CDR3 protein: CASSLTSTGRNIQYF
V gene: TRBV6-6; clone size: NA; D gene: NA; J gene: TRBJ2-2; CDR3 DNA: TGTGCCAGCAGTCTGGACATGGTGAACACCGGGGAGCTGTTTTTT; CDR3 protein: CASSLDMVNTGELFF
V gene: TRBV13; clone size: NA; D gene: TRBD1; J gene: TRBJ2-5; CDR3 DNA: TGTGCCAGCAGCCTCCCGGACAGGGGCGGGCAAGAGACCCAGTACTTC; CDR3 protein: CASSLPDRGGQETQYF
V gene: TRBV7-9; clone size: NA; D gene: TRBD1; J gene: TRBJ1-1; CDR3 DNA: TGTGCCAGCAGCTCTGGGACAGTAGGAAACATGAACACTGAAGCTTTCTTT; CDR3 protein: CASSSGTVGNMNTEAFF
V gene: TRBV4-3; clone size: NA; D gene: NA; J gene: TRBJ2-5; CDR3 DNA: TGCGCCAGCAGCCAAGATCCTGGGAAGACCCAGTACTTC; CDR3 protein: CASSQDPGKTQYF
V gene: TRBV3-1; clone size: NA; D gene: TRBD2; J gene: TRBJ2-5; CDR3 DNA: TGTGCCAGCAGCCATCGACTAGCGGCACAAGAGACCCAGTACTTC; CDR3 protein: CASSHRLAAQETQYF